These 3 T cell receptor beta chains were all obtained from the same sample, sequenced in a study of OX40 agonist ivuxolimab in advanced cancers. Library preparation used the immunoSEQ multiplex PCR assay. As stored in TCRdb, this immuneACCESS dataset retains in-frame rearrangements with V and J assigned. A fraction of the clones does not appear; measured against another copy, unresolved V genes explain less than half of the discrepancy, and the remainder lacks a known reason. A total of more than 55,000 clones appear in this sample, more than 80% of them only once. The ten most abundant clones make up 1.2% of the sample. Material: CD4+ or CD8+ T cells sorted from blood, obtained in a trial of the OX40 agonist ivuxolimab. These receptors all stem from an adult with an advanced solid tumor such as melanoma, head and neck, liver or kidney cancer.

This clone was seen a handful of times. This rearrangement joins TRBV9 to TRBJ2-7; 9 bases match TRBD2. Germline loops: CDR1 SGDLS, CDR2 YYNGEE. The CDR3 is 16 amino acids. V shed 4 bases, J shed 4 bases, and the junction held 12 bases outside the gene matches. The CDR3 DNA follows: TGTGCCAGCAGCCCCAAAACGGGACTAGCAGAATACGAGCAGTACTTC. It is translated as CASSPKTGLAEYEQYF.

This chain joins TRBV6-1 and TRBJ2-1, with 13 bases matching TRBD2. Germline V lookup: CDR1 MNHNS, CDR2 SASEGT. The CDR3 length is 15 residues. With 7 bases clipped from V and 6 bases from J, the junction kept 6 bases outside the gene matches. CDR3 loop: CASTRGLAGANEQFF. Here the CDR3 DNA reads TGTGCCAGCACCCGAGGACTAGCGGGAGCCAATGAGCAGTTCTTC.

The rearrangement uses TRBV29-1 and TRBJ1-2; D possibly corresponds to TRBD1 (6 bases). Germline CDR1 and CDR2: SQVTM and ANQGSEA. CDR3 size: 14 residues. V shed 6 bases and J shed 2 bases, with 16 bases lying between them. The chain's CDR3 is CSVGFRTENYGYTF. CDR3 sequence (DNA): TGCAGCGTGGGGTTCCGGACAGAAAACTATGGCTACACCTTC.